The 8 T cell receptor beta chains reported below all come from one sample, sequenced in a study of CD8 T cells in ankylosing spondylitis. Study-level findings and limits: Roughly 8 highly homologous variants made up a TCR beta motif that seemed to typify ankylosing spondylitis blood.

TCRdb re-analysed the 5' RACE reads in MiXCR, keeping a single row per CDR3 protein. Of around 430,000 distinct CDR3 sequences listed, about 15% are singletons. No antigens are known for them. Material: blood, either unsorted or a sorted T cell fraction (not recorded which). These receptors came from a male donor with ankylosing spondylitis.

This clonotype has more than one count but fewer than ten. V and J are TRBV6-1 and TRBJ2-2, with D unclear. The V and J ends lost 6 bases and 3 bases respectively, with 14 bases between them. Looked up from germline, CDR1 is MNHNS and CDR2 is SASEGT. The CDR3 is 15 residues long. The CDR3 spells CASRRPVTDTGELFF. In nucleotides, the CDR3 is TGTGCCAGCAGACGACCGGTTACGGACACCGGGGAGCTGTTTTTT.

This rearrangement joins TRBV30 to TRBJ2-1; possible D gene TRBD2, 6 bases. The germline V gene has CDR1 GTSNPN and CDR2 SVGIG (reference sequence). CDR3 length: 13 residues. V lost 3 bases and J 6 bases, leaving 12 bases between the germline ends. The CDR3 sequence: CAWSGGKGNEQFF. The CDR3 DNA follows: TGTGCCTGGAGCGGAGGGAAGGGCAATGAGCAGTTCTTC.

This clonotype was seen many times. V and J are TRBV7-9 and TRBJ1-2; 8 bases match TRBD1. J was trimmed by 0 bases and V by 1 base; bases with no gene match: 1. This CDR3 is built from 15 residues. Germline values: CDR1 SEHNR, CDR2 FQNEAQ (reference sequence). CDR3 in amino acids: CASSLGGQANYGYTF. The CDR3 nucleotides are TGTGCCAGCAGCTTAGGGGGACAGGCTAACTATGGCTACACCTTC.

The V and J genes are TRBV12-3 or TRBV12-4 and TRBJ1-2; weak D call: TRBD1 (6 bases). Between the trimmed V and J ends, which lost 2 bases and 7 bases, there was a span of 11 bases. The CDR3 covers 13 residues. In DNA, the CDR3 is TGTGCCAGCAGTTTAAGGGGGGAGAGTGGCTACACCTTC. This translates into CASSLRGESGYTF.

J is TRBJ2-1 and V is TRBV29-1; 9 positions match TRBD2. This CDR3 is built from 13 residues. J gave up 9 bases and V 4 bases, and 7 bases lay outside the gene matches. The germline V gene has CDR1 SQVTM and CDR2 ANQGSEA. The CDR3 sequence is CSVVWTSVGEQFF. The CDR3, as DNA: TGCAGCGTTGTATGGACTAGCGTAGGTGAGCAGTTCTTC.

The CDR3 loop reads CASSSRLRFSTDTQYF. DNA for the CDR3: TGTGCCAGCAGTTCTCGTTTGCGGTTCAGCACAGATACGCAGTATTTT. The chain links TRBV27 to TRBJ2-3; D uncertain. CDR3 size: 16 residues. Deletions cut 4 bases from V and 0 bases from J, with 14 bases between. CDR1 and CDR2 from the germline V gene are MNHEY and SMNVEV (reference sequence).

This clonotype was seen at least ten times. The V gene is TRBV9, the J gene TRBJ2-7; D is perhaps TRBD1 (6 bases). This CDR3 contains 14 residues. The germline gives CDR1 SGDLS, CDR2 YYNGEE. V lost 4 bases and J 4 bases, leaving 15 bases between the germline ends. The CDR3 coding sequence is TGTGCCAGCAGCTTTAGACAGGATGGGTACGAGCAGTACTTC. This gives the protein CASSFRQDGYEQYF. Combining the CDR3 with reference TRBV9 and TRBJ2-7 gives the whole variable domain DSGVTQTPKHLITATGQRVTLRCSPRSGDLSVYWYQQSLDQGLQFLIQYYNGEERAKGNILERFSAQQFPDLHSELNLSSLELGDSALYFCASSFRQDGYEQYFGPGTRLTVT.

V gene TRBV20-1 combines with J gene TRBJ2-3; 7 bases fit TRBD1. This CDR3 is 15 amino acids long. CDR1 DFQATT and CDR2 SNEGSKA come from the germline V gene (reference sequence). Unmatched junction bases numbered 12, after V lost 3 bases and J lost 6 bases. CDR3 amino acids: CSASVTGLIHDTQYF. CDR3 sequence (DNA): TGCAGTGCTAGCGTGACAGGGCTGATCCACGATACGCAGTATTTT.